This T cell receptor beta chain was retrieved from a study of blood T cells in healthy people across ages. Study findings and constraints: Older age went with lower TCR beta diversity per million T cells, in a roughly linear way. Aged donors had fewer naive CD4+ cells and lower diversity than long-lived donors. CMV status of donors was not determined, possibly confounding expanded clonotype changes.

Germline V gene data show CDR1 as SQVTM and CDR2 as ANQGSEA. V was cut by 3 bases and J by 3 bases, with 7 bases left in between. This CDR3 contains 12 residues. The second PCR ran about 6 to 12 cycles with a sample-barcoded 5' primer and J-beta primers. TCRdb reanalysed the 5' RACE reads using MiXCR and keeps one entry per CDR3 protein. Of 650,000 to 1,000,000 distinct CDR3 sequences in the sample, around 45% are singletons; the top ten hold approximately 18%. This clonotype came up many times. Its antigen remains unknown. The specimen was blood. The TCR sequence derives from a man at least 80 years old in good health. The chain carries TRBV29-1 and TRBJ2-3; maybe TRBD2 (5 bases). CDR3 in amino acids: CSVDPGTDTQYF. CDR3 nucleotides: TGCAGCGTTGATCCGGGGACAGATACGCAGTATTTT.